Presented here are 25 T cell receptor beta chains from one specimen sequenced in a study of CD8 T cells in Susac syndrome. With random hexamers, roughly 0.45 to 1 ug RNA was reverse transcribed. Each CDR3 protein gets one entry after TCRdb re-called the immunoSEQ multiplex PCR reads with MiXCR. The data contain 150,000 to 250,000 distinct CDR3 sequences, 90% to 95% of them singletons. Sequencing was done on a sample of CD4+ T cells from PBMCs. The receptors here all came from a human donor with multiple sclerosis.

The chain recombines TRBV5-1 with TRBJ1-1, with a weak D call TRBD1 (6 bases). The CDR3 is 13 amino acids. Trimming took off 6 bases at V and 1 base at J, with 10 bases between the two ends. Germline V gene lookup returns CDR1 SGHRS and CDR2 YFSETQ. The CDR3 reads CASMGAENTEAFF. The CDR3 DNA reads TGCGCCAGCATGGGGGCAGAGAACACTGAAGCTTTCTTT.

CDR3: CASTPTGARNEQFF. CDR3 coding DNA: TGTGCCAGCACCCCGACAGGGGCCCGCAATGAGCAGTTCTTC. This rearrangement joins TRBV3-1 to TRBJ2-1, with TRBD1 identical over 8 bases. This CDR3 comprises 14 residues. The ends lost 7 bases at V and 6 bases at J; junction bases unmatched: 8. Per germline, CDR1 LGHDT and CDR2 YNNKEL (reference sequence).

The chain couples TRBV5-1 to TRBJ1-2; D call uncertain. Germline V CDR1 and CDR2: SGHRS, YFSETQ. The CDR3 covers 13 residues. Between the trimmed V and J ends, which lost 1 base and 7 bases, there was a span of 11 bases. This CDR3 reads CASSLRLDRGYTF. The CDR3 DNA reads TGCGCCAGCAGCTTGAGGCTTGATCGTGGCTACACCTTC.

V and J are TRBV21-1 and TRBJ2-2. TRBV21-1 constitutes a pseudogene. The CDR3 contains 15 residues. CDR3 region: CASKLPAANTGELFF. The CDR3 region has the DNA TGTGCCAGCAAGTTGCCAGCCGCGAACACCGGGGAGCTGTTTTTT.

This chain connects TRBV20-1 to TRBJ2-3; maybe TRBD2 (6 bases). This CDR3 region has 13 residues. The germline V gene has CDR1 DFQATT and CDR2 SNEGSKA (reference sequence). V was shortened by 4 bases and J by 2 bases, with 10 bases between the two germline ends. The CDR3 protein is CSAKLADTDTQYF. CDR3 nucleotide sequence: TGCAGTGCTAAACTAGCCGACACAGATACGCAGTATTTT.

The J gene is TRBJ2-2, the V gene TRBV10-2; TRBD1 aligns across 7 bases. Germline CDR1 is WSHSY and CDR2 is SAAADI. J lost 5 bases, V lost 6 bases, and 6 bases had no gene match. The CDR3 spans 14 residues. The CDR3 region has the DNA TGCGCCAGCAGAGACAGGGATGTGACCGGGGAGCTGTTTTTT. Protein: CASRDRDVTGELFF.

This clonotype was found once. The chain couples TRBV5-1 to TRBJ2-7, with 10 positions matching TRBD2. Trimming cost V 4 bases and J 7 bases; bases outside gene matches: 17. Germline CDR1 and CDR2: SGHRS and YFSETQ. The CDR3 runs 17 residues. The CDR3 nucleotides read TGCGCCAGCAGCCAACCCTTGGTCGGAGCGGGGGGGCGTGAGCAGTACTTC. Its protein product is CASSQPLVGAGGREQYF.

The rearrangement uses TRBV29-1 and TRBJ2-4; D is unclear. This CDR3 is 13 amino acids long. Looked up from germline, CDR1 is SQVTM and CDR2 is ANQGSEA. The V and J ends lost 0 bases and 7 bases respectively, with 10 bases between them. The CDR3 here is CSVEDMLGNIQYF. The CDR3 DNA follows: TGCAGCGTTGAAGATATGCTGGGGAACATTCAGTACTTC. Full variable domain (missing parts from reference TRBV29-1 and TRBJ2-4): SAVISQKPSRDICQRGTSLTIQCQVDSQVTMMFWYRQQPGQSLTLIATANQGSEATYESGFVIDKFPISRPNLTFSTLTVSNMSPEDSSIYLCSVEDMLGNIQYFGAGTRLSVL.

The V gene is TRBV2, the J gene TRBJ2-3, with D possibly called TRBD1 or TRBD2 (5 bases each). The CDR3 contains 13 residues. Germline CDR1 reads SNHLY; CDR2 reads FYNNEI. V was clipped by 7 bases and J by 2 bases, with 10 bases between them. The CDR3 DNA is TGTGCCAGCAAGGGGACCTACACAGATACGCAGTATTTT. This sequence encodes CASKGTYTDTQYF. The full variable domain, rest sourced from reference TRBV2 and TRBJ2-3, is EPEVTQTPSHQVTQMGQEVILRCVPISNHLYFYWYRQILGQKVEFLVSFYNNEISEKSEIFDDQFSVERPDGSNFTLKIRSTKLEDSAMYFCASKGTYTDTQYFGPGTRLTVL.

This rearrangement joins TRBV14 to TRBJ2-1, with 7 bases that match TRBD2. V gave up 5 bases and J gave up 7 bases; unmatched junction bases: 11. Germline V CDR1 and CDR2: SGHDN, FVKESK. There are 15 residues in the CDR3. The CDR3 nucleotides read TGTGCCAGCAGCGTGGGACTCCTCGGGGGGAATGAGCAGTTCTTC. Its translation is CASSVGLLGGNEQFF.

The CDR3 DNA reads TGCAGTGCTAGACTAGCGGGATCCTACGAGCAGTACTTC. This translates into CSARLAGSYEQYF. J is TRBJ2-7 and V is TRBV20-1, with 9 bases identical to TRBD2. This CDR3 spans 13 amino acids. Trimming took 2 bases from V and 1 from J; bases not matched to a gene: 0. Germline V CDR1 and CDR2: DFQATT, SNEGSKA (reference sequence).

This clonotype was detected only once. The CDR3 protein is CASSQDPYRGLGGYTF. CDR3 coding DNA: TGTGCCAGCAGCCAAGATCCCTACAGGGGCCTAGGTGGCTACACCTTC. This rearrangement joins TRBV4-2 to TRBJ1-2; 7 nucleotides line up with TRBD1. Germline values: CDR1 LGHNA, CDR2 YNFKEQ. J lost 7 bases, V lost 0 bases, and 11 bases had no gene match. The CDR3 runs to 16 residues.

J is TRBJ2-7 and V is TRBV3-1; tentatively, D is TRBD2 (5 bases). CDR3 length: 13 amino acids. Germline V gives CDR1 LGHDT, CDR2 YNNKEL (reference sequence). The V end was cut by 6 bases, the J end by 11 bases, with 20 bases between. CDR3 in DNA: TGTGCCAGCAGTCCCGGGGTCTCAGGACCCAAGTACTTC. It codes for CASSPGVSGPKYF.

V and J are TRBV30 and TRBJ1-5; 7 nucleotides match TRBD1. The trim removed 2 bases at V and 5 bases at J, leaving 3 bases unmatched. The CDR3 is 13 amino acids. The germline gives CDR1 GTSNPN, CDR2 SVGIG (reference sequence). The CDR3 here is CAWSHGTDQPQHF. Written as DNA, the CDR3 is TGTGCCTGGAGTCATGGGACAGATCAGCCCCAGCATTTT.

The chain couples TRBV29-1 to TRBJ2-1, with 8 nucleotides matching TRBD1. Trimming cost V 4 bases and J 10 bases; bases outside gene matches: 12. The CDR3 runs to 14 residues. Germline CDR1 is SQVTM and CDR2 is ANQGSEA. The CDR3 protein is CSVVYRDRLLEQFF. The CDR3 nucleotides read TGCAGCGTTGTATATAGGGACAGGCTTCTCGAGCAGTTCTTC.

The genes are TRBV4-1 and TRBJ1-2; D gene uncertain. Per the germline V gene, CDR1 is MGHRA and CDR2 is YSYEKL. The length of the CDR3 is 20 residues. Between the trimmed V and J ends, which lost 1 base and 5 bases, there was a span of 29 bases. The CDR3 DNA reads as TGCGCCAGCAGCCAAGGTCGTGAAGTACCCAGGAAAGTCTTACGGTATGGCTACACCTTC. It yields the protein CASSQGREVPRKVLRYGYTF.

The chain joins TRBV7-3 to TRBJ2-2; perhaps TRBD2 as D (6 bases). The germline V gene has CDR1 SGHTA and CDR2 FQGTGA. The CDR3 is 13 amino acids. Deletions cut 8 bases from V and 3 bases from J, with 10 bases between. In DNA form, the CDR3 reads TGTGCCAGCGGGGGGAGTCACACCGGGGAGCTGTTTTTT. It encodes CASGGSHTGELFF.

For the CDR3, the DNA is TGCAGTGCTAGAGACCCGGGGAGGGGAGTAGAGACCCAGTACTTC. This translates into CSARDPGRGVETQYF. The gene calls are TRBV20-1 and TRBJ2-5; the match to TRBD2 covers 7 bases. The germline gives CDR1 DFQATT, CDR2 SNEGSKA (reference sequence). The V and J ends lost 0 bases and 4 bases, in that order; junction bases with no gene match: 8. The CDR3 contains 15 residues.

This chain links TRBV20-1 with TRBJ2-3; possibly TRBD1 for D (6 bases). CDR3 length: 13 residues. Trimming stripped 3 bases from V and 1 base from J, with 8 bases between. Germline-derived CDR1 and CDR2 are DFQATT and SNEGSKA (reference sequence). Written as DNA, the CDR3 is TGCAGTGCTAGTCACAGGGGCACAGATACGCAGTATTTT. This encodes CSASHRGTDTQYF.

The V gene is TRBV9, the J gene TRBJ1-2; D is undetermined. The CDR3 runs to 11 residues. CDR1 is SGDLS and CDR2 is YYNGEE in the germline V gene. Trimming shortened V by 3 bases and J by 7 bases, and 7 bases separated the two germline ends. The CDR3: CASSAQSGYTF. CDR3 DNA sequence: TGTGCCAGCAGCGCCCAGTCTGGCTACACCTTC.

This clonotype was seen only once. This rearrangement joins TRBV5-6 to TRBJ1-5; TRBD1 is a possible D gene (6 bases). The CDR3 extends over 19 amino acids. Looked up from germline, CDR1 is SGHDT and CDR2 is YYEEEE. The V end was cut by 4 bases, the J end by 0 bases, with 23 bases between. CDR3 sequence reads: CASSVLGLQGTYSNQPQHF. In DNA form, the CDR3 reads TGTGCCAGCAGCGTCTTGGGACTCCAGGGGACGTATAGCAATCAGCCCCAGCATTTT.

Only one count was recorded for this clonotype. The chain couples TRBV5-4 to TRBJ2-5; 12 bases fit TRBD2. The CDR3 has 16 amino acids. Germline CDR1 SGHNT, CDR2 YYREEE (reference sequence). Trimming removed 4 bases from V and 4 bases from J; junction bases left unmatched: 8. CDR3 sequence reads: CASSPSGRAVGETQYF. The CDR3 DNA is TGTGCCAGCAGCCCTAGCGGGAGGGCCGTGGGAGAGACCCAGTACTTC. The whole variable domain, filled in from reference TRBV5-4 and TRBJ2-5, reads ETGVTQSPTHLIKTRGQQVTLRCSSQSGHNTVSWYQQALGQGPQFIFQYYREEENGRGNFPPRFSGLQFPNYSSELNVNALELDDSALYLCASSPSGRAVGETQYFGPGTRLLVL.

The chain has TRBV23-1 and TRBJ2-1; 12 bases map to TRBD2. TRBV23-1 carries the ORF label, with uncertain function. Unmatched junction bases numbered 6, after V lost 8 bases and J lost 4 bases. The CDR3 is made up of 15 amino acids. CDR3 amino acids: CASLSGLAGYNEQFF. The CDR3 nucleotides are TGCGCCAGCCTCTCTGGACTAGCGGGATACAATGAGCAGTTCTTC.

This sequence joins TRBV29-1 and TRBJ2-1; a possible D gene is TRBD1 (5 bases). V gave up 7 bases and J gave up 8 bases, with 15 bases separating them. This CDR3 comprises 12 residues. Per germline, CDR1 SQVTM and CDR2 ANQGSEA. The CDR3: CSGQPWGHEQFF. In DNA, the CDR3 is TGCAGCGGGCAGCCATGGGGCCATGAGCAGTTCTTC.

The chain joins TRBV6-6 to TRBJ1-2; D not resolved. The CDR3 covers 16 residues. CDR1 MNHNY and CDR2 SVGAGI come from the germline V gene (reference sequence). V dropped 4 bases and J dropped 4 bases, with 19 bases sitting between them. The CDR3 DNA follows: TGTGCCAGCAGTTCCGCCTCCCGGGTGGCTTTCTATGGCTACACCTTC. Protein sequence: CASSSASRVAFYGYTF.